The 3 T cell receptor beta chains reported below all come from one sample, sequenced in a study of T cell changes during pregnancy in multiple sclerosis. Assay: immunoSEQ multiplex PCR; the TCRdb copy retains only in-frame clones and omits some. The profile covers tens of thousands of clones, with under 90% appearing a single time and around 0.58% taken by the ten largest. Source: CD4+ T cells from peripheral blood mononuclear cells, taken before pregnancy. The receptors stem from a female donor with multiple sclerosis, enrolled in a pregnancy study.

J is TRBJ1-2 and V is TRBV5-6, with 9 nucleotides matching TRBD1. CDR3 length: 16 residues. The trim removed 3 bases at V and 4 bases at J, leaving 10 bases unmatched. Germline V lookup: CDR1 SGHDT, CDR2 YYEEEE. In nucleotides, the CDR3 is TGTGCCAGCAGCTCAAAGCTACAGGGGGCTTTCTATGGCTACACCTTC. As protein: CASSSKLQGAFYGYTF.

The chain employs TRBV2 and TRBJ1-1; TRBD1 agrees at 10 bases. Germline loops: CDR1 SNHLY, CDR2 FYNNEI. The CDR3 spans 13 residues. V was clipped by 4 bases and J by 7 bases; unmatched bases: 3. CDR3 DNA: TGTGCCAGCAGTGGGGACAGGGGAGGTGAAGCTTTCTTT. Protein sequence: CASSGDRGGEAFF.

The V and J genes are TRBV5-8 and TRBJ2-5, with 7 bases matching TRBD2. CDR1 SGHTS and CDR2 YDEGEE come from the germline V gene. V lost 4 bases to trimming and J lost 0 bases; unmatched junction nucleotides: 18. This CDR3 spans 19 amino acids. This CDR3 reads CASSPDRLTSLGYQETQYF. CDR3 in DNA: TGTGCCAGCAGCCCTGACAGATTGACTAGCTTGGGGTACCAAGAGACCCAGTACTTC.